The sequence of this T cell receptor beta chain was determined in a study of human T cells and chemical hapten exposure. Time point reported: pre-sensitization, week 0. As to treatment: therapeutic diphenylcyclopropenone sensitization with weekly scalp DPC. The sample holds a few counts of this clonotype. MiXCR, run by TCRdb on the RACE reads, gives a single entry per CDR3 protein. The sample has roughly 100,000 distinct CDR3 sequences; less than 15% are singletons. This CDR3 region has 14 residues. From germline, CDR1 is KGHDR and CDR2 SFDVKD. Trimming removed 4 bases from V and 3 bases from J, with 9 bases in between.

V and J are TRBV24-1 and TRBJ1-5; D is possibly TRBD1 (6 bases). The receptor's source is a woman in her forties or fifties with alopecia areata. Some clones in this sample may be carry-over from other donors' samples. The sequences come from whole blood, collected in connection with sensitization to the hapten diphenylcyclopropenone (DPC). Here the CDR3 reads CATSEQGPNQPQHF. CDR3 sequence (DNA): TGTGCCACCAGTGAACAGGGCCCCAATCAGCCCCAGCATTTT.